This T cell receptor beta chain was captured by sequencing in a study of blood T cells in healthy people across ages. Whole-study findings and limits: The percentage of naive T cells correlated strongly with TCR beta diversity. Among long-lived donors, naive CD4+ cells were more numerous and diversity higher than in aged donors.

Together with a sample-barcoded 5' primer, a J-beta primer mix was included in a second PCR lasting about 6 to 12 cycles. In TCRdb, the 5' RACE reads were re-called with MiXCR into one record per CDR3 protein. The sample contains some 760,000 distinct CDR3 sequences, 20% to 30% of which appear only once. This clonotype has at least ten counts. The antigen remains unidentified. Trimming left V 6 bases short and J 4 bases short, with 9 bases between. The CDR3 is 12 residues long. Germline V gene sequence: CDR1 MNHEY, CDR2 SMNVEV (reference sequence). These data were also filed under a second study, of T cells of mothers and their children. That source reports: It was related mother-child pairs that showed slightly higher overlap than unrelated pairs, without reaching significance.

The chain links TRBV27 to TRBJ2-5; D gene unclear. The sequencing input was blood. This clonotype originated in a boy aged 10-17 years in good health. CDR3 loop: CASSTGGETQYF. CDR3 coding DNA: TGTGCCAGCAGCACGGGTGGAGAGACCCAGTACTTC.